This T cell receptor beta chain was identified in a study of post-analysis software for immune sequencing data. Study details: Patients with relapsing-remitting, secondary progressive and progressive-relapsing multiple sclerosis courses were all represented. Overall study findings and caveats: A significant reduction in normalized Chao1 diversity was observed in multiple sclerosis patients versus controls. Four or five TRBV segments were more frequent in patients than controls; TRBV5-6, TRBV5-1 and TRBV20-1 belonged to this group.

Prepared libraries of TCR beta cDNA carried unique molecular identifiers. The T cell input of roughly 0.9 to 10 million gave around 540,000 cDNA molecules. TCRdb reanalysed the PCR reads using MiXCR and keeps one entry per CDR3 protein. The sample contains roughly 200,000 distinct CDR3 sequences, 25% to 30% of which appear only once. This CDR3 is 21 amino acids long. The V gene end was trimmed by 4 bases and the J gene end by 0 bases; junction bases not matched to a gene: 21. Germline CDR1 and CDR2: SEHNR and FQNEAQ (reference sequence). Worth noting for this clonotype: Its antigen is unidentified.

The gene calls are TRBV7-9 and TRBJ2-1; 7 nucleotides line up with TRBD2. The sequence was obtained from a girl aged 2 to 17 with multiple sclerosis. Sequenced material: blood. CDR3 protein: CASSYRLAGPSSQSSYNEQFF. CDR3 nucleotides: TGTGCCAGCAGCTACAGACTAGCCGGCCCCTCCTCACAGAGCTCCTACAATGAGCAGTTCTTC.